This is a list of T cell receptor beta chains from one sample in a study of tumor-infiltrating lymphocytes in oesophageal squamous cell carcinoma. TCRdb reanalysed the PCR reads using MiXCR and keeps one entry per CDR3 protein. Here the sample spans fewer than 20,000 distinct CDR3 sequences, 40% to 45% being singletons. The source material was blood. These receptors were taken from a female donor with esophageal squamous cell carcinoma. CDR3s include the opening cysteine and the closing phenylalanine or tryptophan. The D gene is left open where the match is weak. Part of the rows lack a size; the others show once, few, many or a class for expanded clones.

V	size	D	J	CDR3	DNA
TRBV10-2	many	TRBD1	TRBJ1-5	CASKDRVGQPQHF	TGCGCCAGCAAGGACAGGGTAGGGCAGCCCCAGCATTTT
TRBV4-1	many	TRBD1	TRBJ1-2	CASSQVGTGGSSYGYTF	TGCGCCAGCAGCCAAGTTGGGACAGGGGGTTCAAGCTATGGCTACACCTTC
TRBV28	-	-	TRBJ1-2	CASSLSGRSYGYTF	TGTGCCAGCAGTTTATCGGGACGGTCCTATGGCTACACCTTC
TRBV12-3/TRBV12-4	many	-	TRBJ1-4	CASSLSYEKLFF	TGTGCCAGCAGTTTAAGCTATGAAAAACTGTTTTTT
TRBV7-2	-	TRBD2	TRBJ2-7	CASSYRGGPYEQYF	TGTGCCAGCAGCTACCGGGGGGGTCCCTACGAGCAGTACTTC
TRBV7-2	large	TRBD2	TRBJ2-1	CASSVTSGVNNEQFF	TGTGCCAGCAGCGTCACTAGCGGGGTTAACAATGAGCAGTTCTTC
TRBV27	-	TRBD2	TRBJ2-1	CATYRGGDYNEQFF	TGTGCCACATATCGGGGGGGCGATTACAATGAGCAGTTCTTC
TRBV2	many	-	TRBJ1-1	CASSSWTEAFF	TGTGCCAGCAGCTCGTGGACTGAAGCTTTCTTT
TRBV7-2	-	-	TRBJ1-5	CASSLSWGVSQPQHF	TGTGCCAGCAGCTTAAGTTGGGGGGTAAGCCAGCCCCAGCATTTT
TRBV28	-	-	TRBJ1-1	CASSLIASHTEAFF	TGTGCCAGCAGTTTAATAGCTTCTCACACTGAAGCTTTCTTT
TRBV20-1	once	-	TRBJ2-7	CSARGRSWEQYF	TGCAGTGCTAGGGGGAGGTCGTGGGAGCAGTACTTC
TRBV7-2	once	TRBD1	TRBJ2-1	CASSKDRVAYNEQFF	TGTGCCAGCAGCAAGGACAGGGTGGCCTACAATGAGCAGTTCTTC
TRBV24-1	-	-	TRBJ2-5	CATSDSQRMGQETQYF	TGTGCCACCAGTGATTCCCAACGGATGGGACAAGAGACCCAGTACTTC
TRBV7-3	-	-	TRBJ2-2	CASSFGLSTGELFF	TGTGCCAGCAGCTTTGGCCTCAGCACCGGGGAGCTGTTTTTT
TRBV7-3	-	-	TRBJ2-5	CASSLMGAEGTQYF	TGTGCCAGCAGCTTGATGGGGGCCGAAGGGACCCAGTACTTC
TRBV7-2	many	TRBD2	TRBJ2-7	CASSLGLAGSYNEQYF	TGTGCCAGCAGCTTAGGACTAGCGGGCTCCTACAATGAGCAGTACTTC
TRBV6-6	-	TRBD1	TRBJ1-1	CASRTTGGEAFF	TGTGCCAGCAGAACTACAGGGGGTGAAGCTTTCTTT
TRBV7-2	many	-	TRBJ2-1	CASSPPVTRLYNEQFF	TGTGCCAGCAGCCCCCCCGTCACTCGCCTGTACAATGAGCAGTTCTTC
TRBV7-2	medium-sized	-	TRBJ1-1	CASSLFRGAEAFF	TGTGCCAGCAGCTTATTTCGGGGAGCTGAAGCTTTCTTT
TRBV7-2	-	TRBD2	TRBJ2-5	CASSSPGLAGRETQYF	TGTGCCAGCAGCTCGCCGGGACTAGCGGGGAGGGAGACCCAGTACTTC
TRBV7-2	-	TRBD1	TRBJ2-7	CASSLGAETGFYEQYF	TGTGCCAGCAGCTTAGGTGCCGAGACAGGGTTCTACGAGCAGTACTTC
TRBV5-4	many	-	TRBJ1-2	CASSLDGRDNYGYTF	TGTGCCAGCAGCTTGGATGGACGGGACAACTATGGCTACACCTTC
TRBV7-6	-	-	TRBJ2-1	CASSLGVSAGAHNEQFF	TGTGCCAGCAGCTTAGGAGTATCGGCAGGGGCCCACAATGAGCAGTTCTTC
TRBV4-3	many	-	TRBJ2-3	CASSQDYTSPDTQYF	TGCGCCAGCAGCCAAGATTACACTAGTCCAGATACGCAGTATTTT
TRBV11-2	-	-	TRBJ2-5	CASSSNSGGGQETQYF	TGTGCCAGCAGCTCAAATTCTGGTGGGGGACAAGAGACCCAGTACTTC
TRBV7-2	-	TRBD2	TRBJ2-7	CASRSSGSLYNEQYF	TGTGCCAGCAGATCTAGCGGGAGTCTTTACAATGAGCAGTACTTC
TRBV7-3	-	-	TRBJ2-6	CASSTSLGVLLRAVLRF	-
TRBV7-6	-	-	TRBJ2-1	CASSLGGVPYNEQFF	TGTGCCAGCAGCTTAGGAGGTGTCCCCTACAATGAGCAGTTCTTC
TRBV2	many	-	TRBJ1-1	CASSPIYAEAFF	TGTGCCAGCAGCCCCATCTATGCCGAAGCTTTCTTT
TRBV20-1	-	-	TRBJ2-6	CSARIASGQIASGANVLTF	TGCAGTGCTAGGATTGCGTCGGGACAAATCGCCTCTGGGGCCAACGTCCTGACTTTC
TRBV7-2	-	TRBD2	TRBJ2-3	CASSPLAGVVGTQYF	TGTGCCAGCAGCCCCCTAGCGGGAGTGGTTGGTACGCAGTATTTT
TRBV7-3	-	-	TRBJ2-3	CASSSNRDTDTQYF	TGTGCCAGCAGCTCCAACAGGGACACAGATACGCAGTATTTT
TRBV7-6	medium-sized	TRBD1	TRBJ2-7	CASSLVQGGWEQYF	TGTGCCAGCAGCTTAGTACAGGGGGGTTGGGAGCAGTACTTC
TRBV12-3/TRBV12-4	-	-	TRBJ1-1	CASRMTGNTEAFF	TGTGCCAGCAGGATGACGGGGAACACTGAAGCTTTCTTT
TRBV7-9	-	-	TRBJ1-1	CASSPLHGRVSPNTEAFF	TGTGCCAGCAGCCCCCTCCATGGCAGGGTCAGCCCGAACACTGAAGCTTTCTTT
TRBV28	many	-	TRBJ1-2	CASSLYGRGFGYTF	TGTGCCAGCAGTTTATACGGGCGGGGTTTTGGCTACACCTTC
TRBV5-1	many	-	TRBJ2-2	CASSLNSLNTGELFF	TGCGCCAGCAGCTTGAACAGCTTGAACACCGGGGAGCTGTTTTTT
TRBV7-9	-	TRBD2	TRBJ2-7	CASSLSSAGERSYEQYF	TGTGCCAGCAGCTTATCTTCGGCGGGGGAACGCTCCTACGAGCAGTACTTC
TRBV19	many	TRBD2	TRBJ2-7	CASSPGTSGSNEQYF	TGTGCCAGTAGCCCTGGGACTAGCGGGAGCAATGAGCAGTACTTC
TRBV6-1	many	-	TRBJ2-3	CASSDRGGGDLTDTQYF	TGTGCCAGCAGTGATAGAGGCGGCGGAGACCTCACAGATACGCAGTATTTT
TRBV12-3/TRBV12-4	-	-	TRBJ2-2	CASSFSLGTNTGELFF	TGTGCCAGCAGTTTCAGTCTGGGTACGAACACCGGGGAGCTGTTTTTT
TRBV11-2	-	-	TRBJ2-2	CASSPTNTGELFF	TGTGCCAGCAGCCCTACTAACACCGGGGAGCTGTTTTTT
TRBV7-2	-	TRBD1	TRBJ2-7	CASSPGQGWSEQYF	TGTGCCAGCAGCCCTGGACAGGGTTGGTCCGAGCAGTACTTC
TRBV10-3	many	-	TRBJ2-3	CAISERGDTQYF	TGTGCCATCAGCGAGCGTGGTGATACGCAGTATTTT
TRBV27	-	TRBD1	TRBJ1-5	CASSLRQGNQPQHF	TGTGCCAGCAGTTTAAGACAGGGTAATCAGCCCCAGCATTTT
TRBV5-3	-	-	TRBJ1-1	CASKGGENTEAFF	TGTGCCAGCAAGGGGGGTGAGAACACTGAAGCTTTCTTT
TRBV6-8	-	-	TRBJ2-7	CATSLVDKSAYEQYF	TGTGCCACCAGCCTTGTTGACAAGTCGGCCTACGAGCAGTACTTC
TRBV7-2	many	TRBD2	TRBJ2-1	CASSSGLVGYNEQFF	TGTGCCAGCAGCAGCGGACTAGTTGGGTACAATGAGCAGTTCTTC
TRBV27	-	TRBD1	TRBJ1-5	CASSTGTGAPYSNQPQHF	TGTGCCAGCAGTACCGGGACAGGGGCGCCTTATAGCAATCAGCCCCAGCATTTT
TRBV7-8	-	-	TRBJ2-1	CASSLGYSNEQFF	TGTGCCAGCAGCTTAGGCTATTCCAATGAGCAGTTCTTC
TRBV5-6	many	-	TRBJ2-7	CASSGGIRRDEQYF	TGTGCCAGCAGTGGGGGCATAAGAAGGGACGAGCAGTACTTC
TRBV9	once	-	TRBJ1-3	CASSVAGSGNTIYF	TGTGCCAGCAGCGTCGCAGGGTCTGGAAACACCATATATTTT
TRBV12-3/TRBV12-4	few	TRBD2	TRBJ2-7	CASSSHGTSGSYEQYF	TGTGCCAGCAGTTCCCACGGGACTAGCGGGAGCTACGAGCAGTACTTC
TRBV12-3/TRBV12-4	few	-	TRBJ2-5	CASSFRAPETQYF	TGTGCCAGCAGTTTTAGGGCACCGGAAACCCAGTACTTC
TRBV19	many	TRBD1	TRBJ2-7	CASRLGQDTYEQYF	TGTGCCAGTAGACTCGGACAGGACACCTACGAGCAGTACTTC
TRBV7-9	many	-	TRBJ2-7	CASSLLRNEQYF	TGTGCCAGCAGCTTACTGAGGAATGAGCAGTACTTC
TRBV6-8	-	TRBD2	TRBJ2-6	CASSRLAGGSSGANVLTF	TGTGCCAGCAGTCGGTTAGCGGGAGGAAGCTCTGGGGCCAACGTCCTGACTTTC
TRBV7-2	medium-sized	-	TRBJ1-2	CASSLDRSYGYTF	TGTGCCAGCAGCTTAGACAGGAGCTATGGCTACACCTTC